The 29 T cell receptor beta chains below come from one sample, sequenced in a study of shared T cell receptors in the human thymus. Repertoires were generated with immunoSEQ multiplex PCR, while TCRdb's copy carries only in-frame clones and drops some. Of under 700,000 clones listed, approximately 80% are singletons. These records were also assigned to another study, of human thymus T cells.

The sequencing sample was made of thymocytes. The receptors originated from a boy in the first two years of life with a congenital heart defect.

The chain uses TRBV7-6 and TRBJ2-1; 8 bases agree with TRBD1. Germline lookup yields CDR1 SGHVS and CDR2 FNYEAQ. V was clipped by 5 bases and J by 2 bases; unmatched bases: 8. The CDR3 runs to 16 residues. In DNA, the CDR3 is TGTGCCAGCAGCCCGAGGGACAGGTCACCCTACAATGAGCAGTTCTTC. It encodes CASSPRDRSPYNEQFF.

The sample holds a few counts of this clone. The rearrangement links TRBV19 to TRBJ1-1; TRBD1 matches 7 bases. Germline V CDR1 and CDR2: LNHDA, SQIVND (reference sequence). V shed 4 bases, J shed 3 bases, and the junction held 8 bases outside the gene matches. This CDR3 has 15 amino acids. The CDR3 region is CASSTRTGTYTEAFF. The CDR3 nucleotides read TGTGCCAGTAGTACTAGGACAGGTACCTACACTGAAGCTTTCTTT.

This rearrangement joins TRBV4-3 to TRBJ2-1; 9 bases agree with TRBD1. Germline-derived CDR1 and CDR2 are LGHNA and YSLEER. CDR3 length equals 17 residues. The V segment lost 1 base and the J segment 2 bases; nucleotides outside the gene matches: 6. The CDR3 nucleotides read TGCGCCAGCAGCCAAGTACCGGGACAGGGACCCTACAATGAGCAGTTCTTC. It translates to CASSQVPGQGPYNEQFF.

This sequence joins TRBV4-1 and TRBJ2-3; 11 nucleotides align to TRBD2. From germline, CDR1 is MGHRA and CDR2 YSYEKL. With V trimmed by 1 base and J by 4 bases, 7 bases remained unmatched. The CDR3 runs 17 residues. CDR3 residues: CASSQVTSGSPSDTQYF. In DNA form, the CDR3 reads TGCGCCAGCAGCCAAGTAACTAGCGGGAGTCCATCAGATACGCAGTATTTT.

With regard to this clone: The sample holds other DNA sequences that translate to the same CDR3. The rearrangement joins TRBV28 to TRBJ1-1; tentative D call: TRBD1 (5 bases). The CDR3 sequence is 13 residues long. Germline-derived CDR1 and CDR2 are MDHEN and SYDVKM. Trimming cost V 1 base and J 4 bases, with 7 bases left between them. The CDR3 nucleotides read TGTGCCAGCAGTTTATCCGGGGGCACTGAAGCTTTCTTT. Translating gives CASSLSGGTEAFF.

The chain employs TRBV4-1 and TRBJ2-1; no definite D call. From germline, CDR1 is MGHRA and CDR2 YSYEKL. The V gene lost 0 bases and the J gene lost 4 bases, with 10 bases spanning the gap. The CDR3 totals 15 residues. The CDR3, as DNA: TGCGCCAGCAGCCAAGAGCGTCAGGCGTACAATGAGCAGTTCTTC. It translates to CASSQERQAYNEQFF.

This chain links TRBV27 with TRBJ2-5; 7 nucleotides align to TRBD1. V gave up 5 bases and J gave up 1 base; unmatched junction bases: 4. Looked up from germline, CDR1 is MNHEY and CDR2 is SMNVEV (reference sequence). This CDR3 is built from 14 residues. The CDR3 DNA is TGTGCCAGCAGTCTCTACAGGGGCCAAGAGACCCAGTACTTC. Its translation is CASSLYRGQETQYF.

This rearrangement joins TRBV11-2 to TRBJ2-3; 8 positions match TRBD1. J gave up 5 bases and V 8 bases, and 6 bases lay outside the gene matches. This CDR3 is built from 13 residues. Germline CDR1 SGHAT, CDR2 FQNNGV. The CDR3 reads CASGTGDGDTQYF. The DNA of the CDR3 is TGTGCCAGCGGGACAGGCGACGGAGATACGCAGTATTTT.

The chain employs TRBV12-5 and TRBJ2-5; TRBD2 matches 7 bases. The germline V gene has CDR1 LGHNT and CDR2 FRNRAP. J gave up 0 bases and V 0 bases, and 10 bases lay outside the gene matches. The CDR3 totals 18 residues. CDR3 sequence (DNA): TGTGCTAGTGGTTTGGTAGGGCCAGCGGGGACGAACCAAGAGACCCAGTACTTC. Its translation: CASGLVGPAGTNQETQYF.

The chain combines TRBV19 with TRBJ1-2, with a weak D call TRBD1 (5 bases). Between the trimmed V and J ends, which lost 4 bases and 2 bases, there was a span of 14 bases. The CDR3 runs to 15 residues. Germline-derived CDR1 and CDR2 are LNHDA and SQIVND (reference sequence). For the CDR3, the DNA is TGTGCCAGTAGTACCCGGGGAGGGGCCAACTATGGCTACACCTTC. Amino acids: CASSTRGGANYGYTF.

The gene calls are TRBV28 and TRBJ2-7; 14 bases are a match to TRBD2. The junction had 19 bases not matched to a gene; V was cut back by 6 bases and J by 0 bases. The CDR3 has 21 residues. Germline V gene lookup returns CDR1 MDHEN and CDR2 SYDVKM. CDR3 loop: CASRAGTSGRVISLGSYEQYF. For the CDR3, the DNA is TGTGCCAGCAGGGCCGGGACTAGCGGGAGAGTTATATCCTTGGGCTCCTACGAGCAGTACTTC.

V is TRBV5-6 and J is TRBJ2-5, with D possibly matching TRBD2 (5 bases). The CDR3 extends over 14 amino acids. Trimming took 4 bases from V and 5 from J, leaving 15 bases between them. In germline, CDR1 is SGHDT, CDR2 YYEEEE. CDR3: CASSALAPGETQYF. CDR3 nucleotides: TGTGCCAGCAGCGCCCTAGCCCCTGGGGAGACCCAGTACTTC.

The chain recombines TRBV6-5 with TRBJ2-2, with TRBD2 identical over 11 bases. J was trimmed by 8 bases and V by 0 bases; bases with no gene match: 5. CDR1 and CDR2 from the germline V gene are MNHEY and SVGAGI. The CDR3 sequence is 16 residues long. The CDR3 nucleotides are TGTGCCAGCAGTTACTCAGTGTCTAGCGGGAGGGGGGAGCTGTTTTTT. It yields the protein CASSYSVSSGRGELFF.

This chain joins TRBV18 and TRBJ1-3, with TRBD1 matching over 10 bases. This CDR3 is 17 amino acids long. Looked up from germline, CDR1 is KGHSH and CDR2 is LQKENI. The V and J ends lost 4 bases and 2 bases, in that order; junction bases with no gene match: 8. This CDR3 reads CASSRGGGTGAGNTIYF. CDR3 coding DNA: TGTGCCAGCTCACGGGGCGGAGGGACAGGGGCTGGAAACACCATATATTTT.

The chain links TRBV6-1 to TRBJ1-4; D is uncertain. CDR1 MNHNS and CDR2 SASEGT come from the germline V gene. The V end lost 6 bases, the J end lost 0 bases, and 8 bases lay between the germline ends. This CDR3 has 14 amino acids. The DNA of the CDR3 is TGTGCCAGCAGACTCGAGTCAACTAATGAAAAACTGTTTTTT. Its protein product is CASRLESTNEKLFF.

The V and J genes are TRBV7-2 and TRBJ2-7, with TRBD2 identical over 7 bases. V shed 0 bases and J 4 bases; nucleotides not matched to a gene: 12. CDR3 size: 17 residues. From germline, CDR1 is SGHTA and CDR2 FQGNSA. CDR3 coding DNA: TGTGCCAGCAGCTTAGCCTTGCGGGGAGGGCCCCCATACGAGCAGTACTTC. Its translation is CASSLALRGGPPYEQYF. The full variable domain, its missing parts supplied by reference TRBV7-2 and TRBJ2-7, is GAGVSQSPSNKVTEKGKDVELRCDPISGHTALYWYRQSLGQGLEFLIYFQGNSAPDKSGLPSDRFSAERTGGSVSTLTIQRTQQEDSAVYLCASSLALRGGPPYEQYFGPGTRLTVT.

This clone occurred a few times. The V gene is TRBV25-1, the J gene TRBJ2-1; 13 positions match TRBD2. Per the germline V gene, CDR1 is MGHDK and CDR2 is SYGVNS. The CDR3 runs 16 residues. V lost 5 bases, J lost 4 bases, and 5 bases stayed unmatched. The CDR3: CASSLGLAGEYNEQFF. The CDR3 coding sequence is TGTGCCAGCAGTCTTGGACTAGCGGGAGAATACAATGAGCAGTTCTTC.

The chain couples TRBV10-3 to TRBJ1-2, with D perhaps matching TRBD1 (5 bases). V gave up 2 bases and J gave up 8 bases, with 18 bases separating them. From germline, CDR1 is ENHRY and CDR2 SYGVKD. This CDR3 comprises 15 residues. CDR3 bases: TGTGCCATCAGTGAGACGGGACTTGACGATGGAGGCTACACCTTC. Amino acid sequence: CAISETGLDDGGYTF.

This rearrangement joins TRBV4-2 to TRBJ1-2; D is undetermined. Trimming left V 0 bases short and J 2 bases short, with 25 bases between. CDR1 and CDR2 from the germline V gene are LGHNA and YNFKEQ. The CDR3 length is 20 residues. CDR3 loop: CASSQDKLAGTYELNYGYTF. In DNA form, the CDR3 reads TGTGCCAGCAGCCAAGATAAATTGGCTGGCACGTACGAATTAAACTATGGCTACACCTTC.

This clone was observed once. V gene TRBV7-6 combines with J gene TRBJ1-2, with D unclear. From germline, CDR1 is SGHVS and CDR2 FNYEAQ. There are 18 residues in the CDR3. V lost 5 bases and J lost 8, with 30 bases in between. CDR3 in amino acids: CASSPLPGPHREGMGYTF. Written as DNA, the CDR3 is TGTGCCAGCAGCCCCCTCCCCGGGCCTCACCGGGAGGGTATGGGCTACACCTTC.

The V and J genes are TRBV19 and TRBJ2-1; 13 nucleotides line up with TRBD2. Trimming cost V 5 bases and J 9 bases; bases outside gene matches: 7. Looked up from germline, CDR1 is LNHDA and CDR2 is SQIVND (reference sequence). The length of the CDR3 is 15 residues. CDR3 loop: CASSLGLAGEGEQFF. The CDR3 nucleotides are TGTGCCAGTAGTCTCGGACTAGCGGGAGAGGGTGAGCAGTTCTTC.

This clone was seen only once. The chain is built from TRBV11-2 and TRBJ1-3; D perhaps matches TRBD1 (5 bases). Germline V gene data show CDR1 as SGHAT and CDR2 as FQNNGV. CDR3 length: 14 amino acids. Deletions cut 1 base from V and 6 bases from J, with 10 bases between. The CDR3 sequence is CASSLGATVNTIYF. As DNA, the CDR3 is TGTGCCAGCAGCTTAGGGGCGACAGTAAACACCATATATTTT.

This chain uses TRBV7-2 with TRBJ1-1, with D tentatively TRBD1 (5 bases). This CDR3 is built from 14 residues. V was pared by 1 base and J by 4 bases, with 10 bases between. In germline, CDR1 is SGHTA, CDR2 FQGNSA. The CDR3 is CASSLGGVGTEAFF. CDR3 bases: TGTGCCAGCAGCTTAGGGGGCGTAGGCACTGAAGCTTTCTTT. Variable domain in full (rest from reference TRBV7-2 and TRBJ1-1): GAGVSQSPSNKVTEKGKDVELRCDPISGHTALYWYRQSLGQGLEFLIYFQGNSAPDKSGLPSDRFSAERTGGSVSTLTIQRTQQEDSAVYLCASSLGGVGTEAFFGQGTRLTVV.

The chain joins TRBV2 to TRBJ2-6; D might be TRBD2 (6 bases). The CDR3 is made up of 17 amino acids. V was clipped by 7 bases and J by 1 base, with 17 bases between them. Germline V gives CDR1 SNHLY, CDR2 FYNNEI. The CDR3 region is CASKIDKGGSGANVLTF. The DNA for the CDR3 is TGTGCCAGCAAAATAGACAAGGGAGGATCTGGGGCCAACGTCCTGACTTTC.

This chain joins TRBV9 and TRBJ1-2; 10 nucleotides line up with TRBD1. The CDR3 runs 12 residues. Germline-derived CDR1 and CDR2 are SGDLS and YYNGEE. Germline trimming cut 7 bases from V and 8 bases from J; bases unmatched to any gene: 5. CDR3 DNA: TGTGCCAGCCAGGACAGGGGGACAGGCTACACCTTC. Translation: CASQDRGTGYTF.

V and J are TRBV25-1 and TRBJ2-4, with 7 bases matching TRBD2. From germline, CDR1 is MGHDK and CDR2 SYGVNS. CDR3 length equals 16 residues. J gave up 1 base and V 7 bases, and 10 bases lay outside the gene matches. The CDR3 bases are TGTGCCAGCACCGAGGGAGGGGTTAGGGCCAAAAACATTCAGTACTTC. It encodes CASTEGGVRAKNIQYF.

The chain combines TRBV18 with TRBJ2-7, with D unclear. V was pared by 6 bases and J by 1 base, with 7 bases between. In germline, CDR1 is KGHSH, CDR2 LQKENI. The CDR3 consists of 12 residues. CDR3 nucleotides: TGTGCCAGCTCCCCCCCATCCTACGAGCAGTACTTC. Translating gives CASSPPSYEQYF.

The V call is TRBV29-1, the J call TRBJ2-7, with a tentative D call TRBD2 (6 bases). This CDR3 has 12 amino acids. Trimming pared 4 bases from V and 6 bases from J, leaving 13 bases between. CDR1 is SQVTM and CDR2 is ANQGSEA in the germline V gene. The CDR3 region has the DNA TGCAGCGTTGGTTTCGGGGGATCCGAGCAGTACTTC. It translates to CSVGFGGSEQYF.

V and J are TRBV19 and TRBJ1-2; maybe TRBD1 (5 bases). Trimming left V 5 bases short and J 7 bases short, with 20 bases between. The V gene's germline CDR1 is LNHDA and CDR2 SQIVND (reference sequence). The length of the CDR3 is 15 residues. As DNA, the CDR3 is TGTGCCAGTAGTCGACGGGGGAGGGCGGACTGTGGCTACACCTTC. This sequence encodes CASSRRGRADCGYTF.